This T cell receptor beta chain was sequenced for a study of PD-1 blockade in classical Hodgkin lymphoma. The length of the CDR3 is 17 residues. From germline, CDR1 is SGHAT and CDR2 FQNNGV. V was pared by 6 bases and J by 4 bases, with 12 bases of the junction left unmatched. The sample's time point: cycle 4 day 1 (C4D1), after less than 7 weeks of nivolumab. In every patient, relapse followed autologous stem cell transplantation, while exposure to brentuximab vedotin differed. Comments on this clone: As yet, its antigen is unknown.

Study-wide results and limits: A significant rise in TCR diversity was seen by C4D1 for CD4+ cells but not for CD8+ cells. Exclusion removed patients who began nivolumab under 1 year after ASCT.

The protocol was immunoSEQ multiplex PCR, while the TCRdb copy is restricted to in-frame clones and leaves out a portion. The top ten clones hold about a fifth of a sample with under 25,000 clones, 70% to 75% of them seen once. The input for sequencing was peripheral blood mononuclear cells (PBMCs), taken before the fourth cycle of nivolumab. This TCR was sampled from a human donor with classical Hodgkin lymphoma. This sequence joins TRBV11-2 and TRBJ2-2; 9 bases are shared with TRBD1. The CDR3 DNA sequence: TGTGCCAGCAGGGATTACTACAGGGGGCTCGGCACCGGGGAGCTGTTTTTT. It yields the protein CASRDYYRGLGTGELFF.